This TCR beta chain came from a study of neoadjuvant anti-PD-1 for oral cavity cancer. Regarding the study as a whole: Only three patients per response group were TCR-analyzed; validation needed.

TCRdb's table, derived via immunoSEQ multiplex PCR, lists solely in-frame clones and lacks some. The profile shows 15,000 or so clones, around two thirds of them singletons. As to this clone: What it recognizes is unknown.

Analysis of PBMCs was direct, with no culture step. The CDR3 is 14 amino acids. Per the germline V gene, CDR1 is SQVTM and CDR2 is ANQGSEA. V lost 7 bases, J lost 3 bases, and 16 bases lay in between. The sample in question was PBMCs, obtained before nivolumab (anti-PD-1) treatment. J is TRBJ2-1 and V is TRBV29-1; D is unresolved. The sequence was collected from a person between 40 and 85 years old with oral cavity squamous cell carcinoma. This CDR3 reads CSAETAFIYNEQFF. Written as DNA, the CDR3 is TGCAGCGCCGAGACTGCATTTATCTACAATGAGCAGTTCTTC.